This entry concerns a single T cell receptor beta chain. This specimen comes from a study of blood T cell repertoires in COVID-19. Study context: The cDNA or gDNA used as material had been derived from T cells, B-cell-depleted T cells, or PBMCs.

V lost 3 bases, J lost 0 bases, and 8 bases lay in between. CDR3 length: 15 amino acids. CDR1 is KGHDR, CDR2 SFDVKD, per germline. Assay: immunoSEQ multiplex PCR; the TCRdb copy retains only in-frame clones and omits some. The table includes a few hundred thousand clones, 80% to 90% detected once. Individuals aged 18 to 89 years were recruited from about two dozen US areas. Symptom resolution, clearance, or two negative PCRs marked donors in Cohort 3 as recovered. The rearrangement joins TRBV24-1 to TRBJ2-1, with a tentative D call TRBD1 (5 bases). This TCR was sampled from a woman aged 50 to 60 who had recovered from COVID-19. Sequencing was performed on PBMCs or T cells enriched from blood (not recorded which). The CDR3 region is CATSDGASSYNEQFF. CDR3 nucleotide sequence: TGTGCCACCAGTGATGGGGCGAGCTCCTACAATGAGCAGTTCTTC.